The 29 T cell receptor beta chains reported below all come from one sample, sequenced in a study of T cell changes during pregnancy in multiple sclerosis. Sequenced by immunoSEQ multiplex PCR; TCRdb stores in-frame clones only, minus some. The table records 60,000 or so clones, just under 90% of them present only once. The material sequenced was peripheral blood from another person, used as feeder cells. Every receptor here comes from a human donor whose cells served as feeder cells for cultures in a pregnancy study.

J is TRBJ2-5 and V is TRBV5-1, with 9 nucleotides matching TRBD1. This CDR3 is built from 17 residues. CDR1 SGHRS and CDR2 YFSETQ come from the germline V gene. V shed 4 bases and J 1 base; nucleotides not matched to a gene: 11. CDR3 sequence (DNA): TGCGCCAGCAGCGGGGGACAGGGCGGGATCGTCCAAGAGACCCAGTACTTC. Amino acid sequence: CASSGGQGGIVQETQYF.

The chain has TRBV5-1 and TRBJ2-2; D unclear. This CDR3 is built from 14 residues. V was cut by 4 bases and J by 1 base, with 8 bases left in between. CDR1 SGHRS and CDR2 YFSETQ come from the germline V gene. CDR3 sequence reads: CASSTFQNTGELFF. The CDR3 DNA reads TGCGCCAGCAGCACCTTCCAGAACACCGGGGAGCTGTTTTTT.

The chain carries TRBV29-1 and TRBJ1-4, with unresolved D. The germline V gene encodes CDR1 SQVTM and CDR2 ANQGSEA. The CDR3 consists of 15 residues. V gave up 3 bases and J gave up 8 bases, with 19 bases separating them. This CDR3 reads CSVDGTSSGGEKLFF. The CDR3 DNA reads TGCAGCGTTGACGGCACATCGTCCGGAGGGGAAAAACTGTTTTTT.

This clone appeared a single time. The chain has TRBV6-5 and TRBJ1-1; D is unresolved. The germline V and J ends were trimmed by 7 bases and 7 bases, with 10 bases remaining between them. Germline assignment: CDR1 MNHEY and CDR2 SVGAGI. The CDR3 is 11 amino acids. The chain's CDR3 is CASTRAGEAFF. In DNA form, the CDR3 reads TGTGCCAGCACCCGGGCCGGTGAAGCTTTCTTT.

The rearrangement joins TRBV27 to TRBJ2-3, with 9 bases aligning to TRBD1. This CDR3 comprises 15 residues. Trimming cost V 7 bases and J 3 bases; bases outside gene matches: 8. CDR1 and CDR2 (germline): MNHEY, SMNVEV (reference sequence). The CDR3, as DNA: TGTGCCAGCATACTCCCGGGACAGGGAACAGATACGCAGTATTTT. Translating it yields CASILPGQGTDTQYF.

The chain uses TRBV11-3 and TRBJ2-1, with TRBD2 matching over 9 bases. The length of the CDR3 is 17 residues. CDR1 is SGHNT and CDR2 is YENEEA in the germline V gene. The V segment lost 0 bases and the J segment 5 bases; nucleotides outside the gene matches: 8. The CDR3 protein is CASSLEGPSGIDNEQFF. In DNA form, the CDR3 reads TGTGCCAGCAGCTTAGAGGGCCCTAGCGGGATAGACAATGAGCAGTTCTTC.

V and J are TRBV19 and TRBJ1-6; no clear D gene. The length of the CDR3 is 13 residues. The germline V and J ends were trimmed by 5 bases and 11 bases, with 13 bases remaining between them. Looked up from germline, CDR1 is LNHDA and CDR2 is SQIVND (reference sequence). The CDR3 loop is CASSQNTPAPLHF. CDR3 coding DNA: TGTGCCAGTAGTCAAAACACGCCAGCACCCCTCCACTTT.

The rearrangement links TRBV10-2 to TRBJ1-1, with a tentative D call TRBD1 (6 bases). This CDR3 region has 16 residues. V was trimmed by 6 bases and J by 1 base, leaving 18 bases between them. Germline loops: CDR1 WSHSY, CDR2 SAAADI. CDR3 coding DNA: TGCGCCAGCAGAGAAACCTATACAGGGACGAACACTGAAGCTTTCTTT. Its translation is CASRETYTGTNTEAFF.

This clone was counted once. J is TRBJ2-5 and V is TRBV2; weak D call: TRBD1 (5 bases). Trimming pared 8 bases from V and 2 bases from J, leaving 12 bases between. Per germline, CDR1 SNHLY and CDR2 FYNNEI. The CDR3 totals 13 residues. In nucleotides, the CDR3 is TGTGCCAGCTGTCCCTCAGGGCAAGAGACCCAGTACTTC. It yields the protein CASCPSGQETQYF.

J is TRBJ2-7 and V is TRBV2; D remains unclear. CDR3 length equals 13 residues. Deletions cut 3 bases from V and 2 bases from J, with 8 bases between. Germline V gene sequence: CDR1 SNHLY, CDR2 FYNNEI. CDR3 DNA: TGTGCCAGCAGTGAGTGGGTCCCCTACGAGCAGTACTTC. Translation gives CASSEWVPYEQYF. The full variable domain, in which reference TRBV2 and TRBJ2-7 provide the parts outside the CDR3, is EPEVTQTPSHQVTQMGQEVILRCVPISNHLYFYWYRQILGQKVEFLVSFYNNEISEKSEIFDDQFSVERPDGSNFTLKIRSTKLEDSAMYFCASSEWVPYEQYFGPGTRLTVT.

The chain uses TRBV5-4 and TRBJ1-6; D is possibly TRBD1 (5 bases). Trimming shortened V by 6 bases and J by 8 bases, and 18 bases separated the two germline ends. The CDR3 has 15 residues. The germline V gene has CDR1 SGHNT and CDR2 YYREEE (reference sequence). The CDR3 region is CASKRGQGEDSPLHF. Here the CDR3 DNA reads TGTGCCAGCAAGAGAGGTCAGGGAGAAGATTCACCCCTCCACTTT.

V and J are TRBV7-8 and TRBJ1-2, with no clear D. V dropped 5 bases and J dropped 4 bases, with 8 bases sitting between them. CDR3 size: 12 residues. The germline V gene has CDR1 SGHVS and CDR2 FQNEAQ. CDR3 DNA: TGTGCCAGCAGCCTAGTCGGCTATGGCTACACCTTC. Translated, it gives CASSLVGYGYTF.

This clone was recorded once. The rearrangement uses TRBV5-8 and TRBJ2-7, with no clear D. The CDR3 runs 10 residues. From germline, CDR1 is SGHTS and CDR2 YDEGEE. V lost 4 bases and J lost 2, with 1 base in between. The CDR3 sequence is CASSTYEQYF. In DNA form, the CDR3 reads TGTGCCAGCAGCACCTACGAGCAGTACTTC. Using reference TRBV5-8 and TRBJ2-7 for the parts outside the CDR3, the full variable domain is EAGVTQSPTHLIKTRGQQATLRCSPISGHTSVYWYQQALGLGLQFLLWYDEGEERNRGNFPPRFSGRQFPNYSSELNVNALELEDSALYLCASSTYEQYFGPGTRLTVT.

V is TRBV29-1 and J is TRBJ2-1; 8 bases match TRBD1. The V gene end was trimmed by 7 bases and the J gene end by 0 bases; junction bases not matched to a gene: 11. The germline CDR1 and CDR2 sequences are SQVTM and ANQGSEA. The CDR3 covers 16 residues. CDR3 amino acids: CSGWGQAISSYNEQFF. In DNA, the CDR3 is TGCAGCGGCTGGGGACAGGCCATCTCCTCCTACAATGAGCAGTTCTTC.

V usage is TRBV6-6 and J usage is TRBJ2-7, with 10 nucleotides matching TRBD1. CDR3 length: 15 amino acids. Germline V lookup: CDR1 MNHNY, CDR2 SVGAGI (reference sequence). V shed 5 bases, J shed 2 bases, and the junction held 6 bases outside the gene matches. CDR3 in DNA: TGTGCCAGCAGTCCCCGACAGGGGGCAGCCTACGAGCAGTACTTC. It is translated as CASSPRQGAAYEQYF.

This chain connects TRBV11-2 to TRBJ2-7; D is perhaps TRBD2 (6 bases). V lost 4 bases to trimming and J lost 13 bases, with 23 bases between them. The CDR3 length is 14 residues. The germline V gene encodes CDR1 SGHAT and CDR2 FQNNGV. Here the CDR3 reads CASSSTRGRLVPYF. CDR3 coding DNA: TGTGCCAGCAGCTCGACCCGGGGGAGATTAGTCCCATACTTC.

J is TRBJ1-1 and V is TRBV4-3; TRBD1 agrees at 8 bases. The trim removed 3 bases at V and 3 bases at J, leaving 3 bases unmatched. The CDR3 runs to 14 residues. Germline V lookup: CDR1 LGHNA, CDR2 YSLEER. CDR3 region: CASSQMDRDTEAFF. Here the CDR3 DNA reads TGCGCCAGCAGCCAGATGGACAGGGACACTGAAGCTTTCTTT.

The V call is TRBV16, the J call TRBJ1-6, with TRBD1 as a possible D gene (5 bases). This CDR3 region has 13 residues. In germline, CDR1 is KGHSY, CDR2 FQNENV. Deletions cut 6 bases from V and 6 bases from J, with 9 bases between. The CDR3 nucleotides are TGTGCCAGCAGATCTACAGGTAATTCACCCCTCCACTTT. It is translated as CASRSTGNSPLHF.

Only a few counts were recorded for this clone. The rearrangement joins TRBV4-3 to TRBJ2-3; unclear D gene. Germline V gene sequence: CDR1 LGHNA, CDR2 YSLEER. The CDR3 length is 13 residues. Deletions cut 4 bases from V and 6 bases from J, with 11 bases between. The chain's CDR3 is CASSLFTGDTQYF. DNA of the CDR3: TGCGCCAGCAGCCTTTTCACTGGCGATACGCAGTATTTT.

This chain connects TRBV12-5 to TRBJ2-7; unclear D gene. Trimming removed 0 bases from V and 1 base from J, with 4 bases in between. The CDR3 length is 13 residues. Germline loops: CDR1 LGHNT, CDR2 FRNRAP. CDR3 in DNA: TGTGCTAGTGGTTTGGTAGGGTCCTACGAGCAGTACTTC. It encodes CASGLVGSYEQYF.

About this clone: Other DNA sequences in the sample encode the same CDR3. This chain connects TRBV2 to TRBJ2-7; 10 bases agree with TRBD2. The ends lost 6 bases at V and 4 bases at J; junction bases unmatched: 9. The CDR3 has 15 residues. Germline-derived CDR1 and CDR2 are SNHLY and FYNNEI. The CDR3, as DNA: TGTGCCAGCAGCGAGCGACTAGCGGGTCTATACGAGCAGTACTTC. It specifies CASSERLAGLYEQYF.

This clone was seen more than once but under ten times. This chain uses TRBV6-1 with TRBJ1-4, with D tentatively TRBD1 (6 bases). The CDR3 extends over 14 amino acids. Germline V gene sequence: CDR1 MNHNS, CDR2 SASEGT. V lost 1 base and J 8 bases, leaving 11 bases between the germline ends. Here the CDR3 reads CASSEVGTLEKLFF. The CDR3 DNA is TGTGCCAGCAGTGAAGTGGGGACACTGGAAAAACTGTTTTTT.

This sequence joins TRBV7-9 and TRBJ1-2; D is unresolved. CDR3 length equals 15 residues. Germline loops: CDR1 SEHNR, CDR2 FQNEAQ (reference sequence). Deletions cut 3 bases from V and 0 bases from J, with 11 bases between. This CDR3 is CASSFTALSNYGYTF. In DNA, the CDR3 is TGTGCCAGCAGCTTTACAGCCCTATCTAACTATGGCTACACCTTC. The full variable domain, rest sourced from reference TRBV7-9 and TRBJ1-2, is DTGVSQNPRHKITKRGQNVTFRCDPISEHNRLYWYRQTLGQGPEFLTYFQNEAQLEKSRLLSDRFSAERPKGSFSTLEIQRTEQGDSAMYLCASSFTALSNYGYTFGSGTRLTVV.

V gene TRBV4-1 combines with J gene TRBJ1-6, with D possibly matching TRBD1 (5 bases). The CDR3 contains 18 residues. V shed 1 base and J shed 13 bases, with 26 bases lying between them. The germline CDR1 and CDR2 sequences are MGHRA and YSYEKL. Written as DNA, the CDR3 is TGCGCCAGCAGCCAAGCCAACCCCAGCCGGGGCAGAGCGTTCCCCCTCCACTTT. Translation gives CASSQANPSRGRAFPLHF.

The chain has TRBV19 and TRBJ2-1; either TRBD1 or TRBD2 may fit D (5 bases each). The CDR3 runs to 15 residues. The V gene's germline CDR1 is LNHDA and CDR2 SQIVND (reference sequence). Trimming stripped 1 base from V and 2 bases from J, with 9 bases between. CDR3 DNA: TGTGCCAGTAGTATAGGGGGGACGACCTACAATGAGCAGTTCTTC. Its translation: CASSIGGTTYNEQFF.

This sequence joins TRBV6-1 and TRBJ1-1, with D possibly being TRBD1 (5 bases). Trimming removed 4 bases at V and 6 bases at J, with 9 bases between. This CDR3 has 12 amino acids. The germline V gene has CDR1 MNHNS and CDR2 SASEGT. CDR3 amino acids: CASSASGSEAFF. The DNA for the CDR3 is TGTGCCAGCAGTGCCTCAGGGTCTGAAGCTTTCTTT.

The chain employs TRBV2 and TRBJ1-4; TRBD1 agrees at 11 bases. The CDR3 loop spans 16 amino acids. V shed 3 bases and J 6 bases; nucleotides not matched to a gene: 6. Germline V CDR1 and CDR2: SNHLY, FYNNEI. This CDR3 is CASSEEMGQGDEKLFF. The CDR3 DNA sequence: TGTGCCAGCAGTGAGGAAATGGGACAGGGGGATGAAAAACTGTTTTTT.

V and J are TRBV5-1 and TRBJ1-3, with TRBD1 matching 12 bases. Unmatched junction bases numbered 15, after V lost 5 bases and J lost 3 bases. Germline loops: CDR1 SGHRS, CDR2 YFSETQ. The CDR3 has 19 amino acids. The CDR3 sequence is CASSVGRAGTGGFGNTIYF. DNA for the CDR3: TGCGCCAGCAGTGTTGGGAGAGCCGGGACAGGGGGCTTTGGAAACACCATATATTTT. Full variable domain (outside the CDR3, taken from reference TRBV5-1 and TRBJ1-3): KAGVTQTPRYLIKTRGQQVTLSCSPISGHRSVSWYQQTPGQGLQFLFEYFSETQRNKGNFPGRFSGRQFSNSRSEMNVSTLELGDSALYLCASSVGRAGTGGFGNTIYFGEGSWLTVV.

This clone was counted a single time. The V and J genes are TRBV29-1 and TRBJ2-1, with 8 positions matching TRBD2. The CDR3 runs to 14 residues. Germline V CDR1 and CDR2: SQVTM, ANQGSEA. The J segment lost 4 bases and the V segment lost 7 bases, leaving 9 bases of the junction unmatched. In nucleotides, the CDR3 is TGCAGCGGTATATCGGGGGGGTCTTACAATGAGCAGTTCTTC. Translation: CSGISGGSYNEQFF.